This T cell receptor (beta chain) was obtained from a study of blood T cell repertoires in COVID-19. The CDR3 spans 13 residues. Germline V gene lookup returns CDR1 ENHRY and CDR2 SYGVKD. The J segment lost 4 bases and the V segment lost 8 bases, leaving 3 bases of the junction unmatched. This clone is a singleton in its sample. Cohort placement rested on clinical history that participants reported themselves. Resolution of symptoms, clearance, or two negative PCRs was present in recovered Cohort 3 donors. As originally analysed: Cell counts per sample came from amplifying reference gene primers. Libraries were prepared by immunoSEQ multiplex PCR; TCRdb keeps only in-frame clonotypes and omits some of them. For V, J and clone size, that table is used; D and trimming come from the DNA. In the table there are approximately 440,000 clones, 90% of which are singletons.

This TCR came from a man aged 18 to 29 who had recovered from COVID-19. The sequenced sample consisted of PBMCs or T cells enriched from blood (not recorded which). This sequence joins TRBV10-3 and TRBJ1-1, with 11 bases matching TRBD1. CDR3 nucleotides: TGTGCCATCGGGACAGGGGGAGGCACTGAAGCTTTCTTT. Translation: CAIGTGGGTEAFF.